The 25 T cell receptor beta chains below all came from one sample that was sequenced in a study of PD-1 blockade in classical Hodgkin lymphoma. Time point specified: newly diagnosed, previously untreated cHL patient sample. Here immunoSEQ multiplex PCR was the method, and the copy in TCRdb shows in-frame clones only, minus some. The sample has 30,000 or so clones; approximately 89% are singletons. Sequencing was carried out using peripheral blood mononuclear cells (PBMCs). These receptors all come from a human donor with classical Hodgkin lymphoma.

The chain's CDR3 is CASRIGFESSYEQYF. CDR3 nucleotides: TGTGCCAGCAGGATAGGGTTCGAGAGCTCCTACGAGCAGTACTTC. The V and J genes are TRBV6-6 and TRBJ2-7; no reliable D call. Germline assignment: CDR1 MNHNY and CDR2 SVGAGI (reference sequence). The CDR3 loop spans 15 amino acids. V shed 6 bases and J shed 0 bases, with 15 bases lying between them.

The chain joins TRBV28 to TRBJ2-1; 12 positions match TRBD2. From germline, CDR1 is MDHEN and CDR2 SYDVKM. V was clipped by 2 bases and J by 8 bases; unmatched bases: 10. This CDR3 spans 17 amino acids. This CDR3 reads CASSLGLGTSGSDEQFF. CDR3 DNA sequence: TGTGCCAGCAGTTTAGGCCTCGGGACTAGCGGGTCCGATGAGCAGTTCTTC.

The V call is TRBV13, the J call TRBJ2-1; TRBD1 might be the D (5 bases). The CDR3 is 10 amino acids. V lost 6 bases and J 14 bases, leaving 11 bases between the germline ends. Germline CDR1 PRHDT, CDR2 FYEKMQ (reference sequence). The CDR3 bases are TGTGCCAGCAGTTTTAGGGGCGAGTTCTTC. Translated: CASSFRGEFF.

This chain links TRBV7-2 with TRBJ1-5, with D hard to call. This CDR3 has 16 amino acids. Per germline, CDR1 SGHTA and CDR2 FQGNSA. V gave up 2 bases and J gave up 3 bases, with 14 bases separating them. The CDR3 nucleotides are TGTGCCAGCAGCTTATACCCGAGGCAAAACAATCAGCCCCAGCATTTT. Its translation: CASSLYPRQNNQPQHF.

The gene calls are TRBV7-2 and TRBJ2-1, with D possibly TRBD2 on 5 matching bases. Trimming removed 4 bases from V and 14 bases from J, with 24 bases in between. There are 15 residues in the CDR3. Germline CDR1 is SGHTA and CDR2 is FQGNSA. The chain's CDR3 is CASSSTNPGLSHKFF. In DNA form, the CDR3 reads TGTGCCAGCAGCTCCACGAACCCTGGACTGTCACATAAGTTCTTC.

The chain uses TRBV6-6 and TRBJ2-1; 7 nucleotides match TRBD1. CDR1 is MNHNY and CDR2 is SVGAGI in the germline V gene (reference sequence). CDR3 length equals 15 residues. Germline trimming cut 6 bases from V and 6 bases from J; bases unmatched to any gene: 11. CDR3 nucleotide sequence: TGTGCCAGCAGCTCTACAGGGGCCCCTGGCAATGAGCAGTTCTTC. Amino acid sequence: CASSSTGAPGNEQFF.

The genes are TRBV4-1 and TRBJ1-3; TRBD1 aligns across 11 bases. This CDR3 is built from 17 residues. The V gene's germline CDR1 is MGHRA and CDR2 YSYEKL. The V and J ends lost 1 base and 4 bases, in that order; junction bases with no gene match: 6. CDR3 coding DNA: TGCGCCAGCAGCCAAGGGACAGGGGGCCCGGACGGAAACACCATATATTTT. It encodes CASSQGTGGPDGNTIYF.

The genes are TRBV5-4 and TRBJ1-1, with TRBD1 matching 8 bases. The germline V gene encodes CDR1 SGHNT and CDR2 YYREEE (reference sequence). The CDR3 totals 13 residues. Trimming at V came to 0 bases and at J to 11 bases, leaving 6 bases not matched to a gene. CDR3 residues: CASSLATGAYAFF. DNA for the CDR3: TGTGCCAGCAGCTTGGCGACAGGGGCGTATGCTTTCTTT.

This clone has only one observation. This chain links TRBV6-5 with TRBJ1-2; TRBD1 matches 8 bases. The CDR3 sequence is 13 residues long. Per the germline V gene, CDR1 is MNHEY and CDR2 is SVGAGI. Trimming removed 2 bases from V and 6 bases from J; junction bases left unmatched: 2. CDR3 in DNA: TGTGCCAGCAGTTACGGACAGGGCAATGGCTACACCTTC. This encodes CASSYGQGNGYTF.

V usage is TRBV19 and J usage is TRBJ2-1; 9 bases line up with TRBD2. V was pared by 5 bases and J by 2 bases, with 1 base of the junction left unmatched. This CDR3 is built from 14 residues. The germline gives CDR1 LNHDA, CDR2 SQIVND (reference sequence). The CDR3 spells CASSRLAAYNEQFF. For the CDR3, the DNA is TGTGCCAGTAGTCGACTAGCGGCCTACAATGAGCAGTTCTTC. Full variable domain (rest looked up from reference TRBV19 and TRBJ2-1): DGGITQSPKYLFRKEGQNVTLSCEQNLNHDAMYWYRQDPGQGLRLIYYSQIVNDFQKGDIAEGYSVSREKKESFPLTVTSAQKNPTAFYLCASSRLAAYNEQFFGPGTRLTVL.

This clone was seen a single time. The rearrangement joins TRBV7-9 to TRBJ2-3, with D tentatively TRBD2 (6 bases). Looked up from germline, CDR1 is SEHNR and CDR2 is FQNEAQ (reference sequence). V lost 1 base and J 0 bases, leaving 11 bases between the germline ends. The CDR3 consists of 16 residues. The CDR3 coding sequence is TGTGCCAGCAGCTTAGAGGCGGGACCTAGCACAGATACGCAGTATTTT. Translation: CASSLEAGPSTDTQYF.

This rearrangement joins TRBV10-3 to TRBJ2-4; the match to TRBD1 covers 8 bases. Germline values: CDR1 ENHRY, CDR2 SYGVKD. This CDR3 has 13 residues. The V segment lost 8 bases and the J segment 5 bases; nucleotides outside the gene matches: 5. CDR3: CAIRSDRENIQYF. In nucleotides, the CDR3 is TGTGCCATCCGGTCGGACAGGGAAAACATTCAGTACTTC.

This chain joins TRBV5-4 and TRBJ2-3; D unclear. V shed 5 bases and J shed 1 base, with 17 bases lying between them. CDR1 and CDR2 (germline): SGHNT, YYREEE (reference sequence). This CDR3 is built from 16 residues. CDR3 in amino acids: CASSAFPQIRTDTQYF. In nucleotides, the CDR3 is TGTGCCAGCAGTGCTTTTCCTCAAATACGCACAGATACGCAGTATTTT.

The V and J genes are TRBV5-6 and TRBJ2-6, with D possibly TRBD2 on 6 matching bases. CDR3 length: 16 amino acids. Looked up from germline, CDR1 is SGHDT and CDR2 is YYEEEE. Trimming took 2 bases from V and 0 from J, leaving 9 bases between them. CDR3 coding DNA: TGTGCCAGCAGCTTTCGGGGGAGCTCTGGGGCCAACGTCCTGACTTTC. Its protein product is CASSFRGSSGANVLTF. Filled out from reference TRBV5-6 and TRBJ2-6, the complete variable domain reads DAGVTQSPTHLIKTRGQQVTLRCSPKSGHDTVSWYQQALGQGPQFIFQYYEEEERQRGNFPDRFSGHQFPNYSSELNVNALLLGDSALYLCASSFRGSSGANVLTFGAGSRLTVL.

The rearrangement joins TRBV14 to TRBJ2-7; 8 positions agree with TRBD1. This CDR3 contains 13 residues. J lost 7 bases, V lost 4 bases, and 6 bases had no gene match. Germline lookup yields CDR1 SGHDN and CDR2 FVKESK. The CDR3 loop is CASSLRGLGEQYF. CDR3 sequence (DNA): TGTGCCAGCAGCCTCAGGGGGCTTGGGGAGCAGTACTTC. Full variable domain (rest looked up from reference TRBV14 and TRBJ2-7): EAGVTQFPSHSVIEKGQTVTLRCDPISGHDNLYWYRRVMGKEIKFLLHFVKESKQDESGMPNNRFLAERTGGTYSTLKVQPAELEDSGVYFCASSLRGLGEQYFGPGTRLTVT.

The CDR3 DNA follows: TGCGCCAGCAGCCAGGAAACTAGCGGGAGTACAGATACGCAGTATTTT. Residues: CASSQETSGSTDTQYF. This chain connects TRBV4-3 to TRBJ2-3; TRBD2 matches 11 bases. CDR1 is LGHNA, CDR2 YSLEER, per germline. The J segment lost 3 bases and the V segment lost 3 bases, leaving 5 bases of the junction unmatched. This CDR3 spans 16 amino acids.

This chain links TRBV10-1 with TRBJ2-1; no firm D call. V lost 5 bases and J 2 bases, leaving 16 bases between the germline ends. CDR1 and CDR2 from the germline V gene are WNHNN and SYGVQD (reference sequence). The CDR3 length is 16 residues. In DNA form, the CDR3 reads TGCGCCAGCAGTCAGGCTCCGAGCTCCCCCTACAATGAGCAGTTCTTC. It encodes CASSQAPSSPYNEQFF.

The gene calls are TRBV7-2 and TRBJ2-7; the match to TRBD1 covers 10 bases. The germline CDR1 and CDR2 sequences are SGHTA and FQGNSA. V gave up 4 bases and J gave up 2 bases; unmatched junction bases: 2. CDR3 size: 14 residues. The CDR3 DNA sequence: TGTGCCAGCAGCTGGGGGACAGGGGCCTACGAGCAGTACTTC. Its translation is CASSWGTGAYEQYF.

The CDR3, as DNA: TGCAGCGTTGAAGATTCGGGACTAGCGGGAGGAGGCGGCACCGGGGAGCTGTTTTTT. Its translation: CSVEDSGLAGGGGTGELFF. The chain is built from TRBV29-1 and TRBJ2-2; 15 bases align to TRBD2. The CDR3 consists of 19 residues. CDR1 and CDR2 (germline): SQVTM, ANQGSEA. V was clipped by 0 bases and J by 4 bases; unmatched bases: 9.

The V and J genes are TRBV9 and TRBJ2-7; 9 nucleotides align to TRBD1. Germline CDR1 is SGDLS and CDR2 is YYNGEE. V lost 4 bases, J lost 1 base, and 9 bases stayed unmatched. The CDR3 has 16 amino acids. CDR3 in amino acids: CASSPFTGTGSYEQYF. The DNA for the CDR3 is TGTGCCAGCAGCCCATTTACCGGGACAGGGTCCTACGAGCAGTACTTC.

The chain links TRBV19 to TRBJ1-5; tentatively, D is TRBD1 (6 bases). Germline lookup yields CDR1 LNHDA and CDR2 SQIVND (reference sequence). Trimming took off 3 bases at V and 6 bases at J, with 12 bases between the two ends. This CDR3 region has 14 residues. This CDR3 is CASSMTGAGQPQHF. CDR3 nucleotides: TGTGCCAGTAGTATGACGGGGGCTGGTCAGCCCCAGCATTTT. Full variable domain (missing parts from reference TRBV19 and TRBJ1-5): DGGITQSPKYLFRKEGQNVTLSCEQNLNHDAMYWYRQDPGQGLRLIYYSQIVNDFQKGDIAEGYSVSREKKESFPLTVTSAQKNPTAFYLCASSMTGAGQPQHFGDGTRLSIL.

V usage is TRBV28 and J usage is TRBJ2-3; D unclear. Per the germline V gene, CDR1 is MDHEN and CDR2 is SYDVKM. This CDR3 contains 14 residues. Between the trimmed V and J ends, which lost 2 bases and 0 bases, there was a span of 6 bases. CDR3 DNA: TGTGCCAGCAGTTTACAAACTAGCACAGATACGCAGTATTTT. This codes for CASSLQTSTDTQYF.

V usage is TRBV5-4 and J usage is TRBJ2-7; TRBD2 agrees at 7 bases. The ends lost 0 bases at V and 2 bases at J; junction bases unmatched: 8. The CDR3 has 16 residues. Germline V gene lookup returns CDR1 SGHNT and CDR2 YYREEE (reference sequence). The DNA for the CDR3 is TGTGCCAGCAGCTTGGCCGGGAGCGGGAAGACCTACGAGCAGTACTTC. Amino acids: CASSLAGSGKTYEQYF.

CDR3 coding DNA: TGTGCCAGCTCCCGAAGCCCGGCGTTGGGAGAGACCCAGTACTTC. It codes for CASSRSPALGETQYF. This rearrangement joins TRBV6-5 to TRBJ2-5, with D unresolved. Deletions cut 8 bases from V and 4 bases from J, with 20 bases between. This CDR3 is built from 15 residues. Germline V gene sequence: CDR1 MNHEY, CDR2 SVGAGI.

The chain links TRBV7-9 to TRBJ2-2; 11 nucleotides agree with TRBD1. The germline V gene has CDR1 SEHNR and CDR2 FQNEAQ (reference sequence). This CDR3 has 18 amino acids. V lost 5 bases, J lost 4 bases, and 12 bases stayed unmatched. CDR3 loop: CASSPRTRTGGLTGELFF. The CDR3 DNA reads TGTGCCAGCAGCCCGCGTACCCGGACAGGGGGCCTCACCGGGGAGCTGTTTTTT.